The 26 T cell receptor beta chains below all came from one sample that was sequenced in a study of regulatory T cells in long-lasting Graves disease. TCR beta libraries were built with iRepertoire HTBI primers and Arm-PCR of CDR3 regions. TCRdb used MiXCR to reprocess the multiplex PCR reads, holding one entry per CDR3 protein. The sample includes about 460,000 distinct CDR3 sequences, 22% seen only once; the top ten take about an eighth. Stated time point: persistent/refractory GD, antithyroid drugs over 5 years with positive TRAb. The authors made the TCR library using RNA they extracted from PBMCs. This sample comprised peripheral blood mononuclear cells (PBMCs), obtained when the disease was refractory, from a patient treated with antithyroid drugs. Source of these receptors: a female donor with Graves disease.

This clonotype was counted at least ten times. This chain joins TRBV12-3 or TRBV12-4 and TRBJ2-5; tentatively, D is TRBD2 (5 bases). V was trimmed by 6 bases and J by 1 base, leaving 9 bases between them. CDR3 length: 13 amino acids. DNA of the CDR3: TGTGCCAGCAGCTTCGGACTCCAAGAGACCCAGTACTTC. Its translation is CASSFGLQETQYF.

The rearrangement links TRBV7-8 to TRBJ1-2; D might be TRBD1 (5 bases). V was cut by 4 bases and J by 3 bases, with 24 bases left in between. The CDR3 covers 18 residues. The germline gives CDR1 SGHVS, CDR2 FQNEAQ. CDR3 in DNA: TGTGCCAGCAGCTCGGGTCCCAAGGGGCGGAAAACTCACTATGGCTACACCTTC. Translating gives CASSSGPKGRKTHYGYTF.

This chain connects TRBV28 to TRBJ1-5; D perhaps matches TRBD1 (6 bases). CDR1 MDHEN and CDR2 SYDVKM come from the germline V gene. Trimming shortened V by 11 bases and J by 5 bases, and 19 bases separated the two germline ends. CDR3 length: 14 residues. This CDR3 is CALRPGAGDQPQHF. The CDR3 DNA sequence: TGTGCCCTCCGGCCGGGGGCCGGGGATCAGCCCCAGCATTTT. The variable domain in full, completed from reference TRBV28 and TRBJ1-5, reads DVKVTQSSRYLVKRTGEKVFLECVQDMDHENMFWYRQDPGLGLRLIYFSYDVKMKEKGDIPEGYSVSREKKERFSLILESASTNQTSMYLCALRPGAGDQPQHFGDGTRLSIL.

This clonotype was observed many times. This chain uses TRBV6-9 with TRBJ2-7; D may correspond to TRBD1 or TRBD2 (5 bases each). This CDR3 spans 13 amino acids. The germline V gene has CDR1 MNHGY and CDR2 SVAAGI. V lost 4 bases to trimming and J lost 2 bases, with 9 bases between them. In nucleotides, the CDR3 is TGTGCCAGCAGTTGGGACGGGGCCTACGAGCAGTACTTC. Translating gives CASSWDGAYEQYF.

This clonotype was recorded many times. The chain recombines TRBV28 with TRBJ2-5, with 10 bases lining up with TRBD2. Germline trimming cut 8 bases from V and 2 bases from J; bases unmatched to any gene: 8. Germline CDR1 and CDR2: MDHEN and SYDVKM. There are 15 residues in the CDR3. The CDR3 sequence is CASRKAGGKQETQYF. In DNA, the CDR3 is TGTGCCAGCCGTAAAGCGGGGGGGAAACAAGAGACCCAGTACTTC.

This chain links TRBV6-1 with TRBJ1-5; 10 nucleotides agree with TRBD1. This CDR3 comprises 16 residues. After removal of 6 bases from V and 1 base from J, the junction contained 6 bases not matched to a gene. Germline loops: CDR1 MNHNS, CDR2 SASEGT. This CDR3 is CASRYRDRGSNQPQHF. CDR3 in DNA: TGTGCCAGCAGGTACCGGGACAGGGGAAGCAATCAGCCCCAGCATTTT.

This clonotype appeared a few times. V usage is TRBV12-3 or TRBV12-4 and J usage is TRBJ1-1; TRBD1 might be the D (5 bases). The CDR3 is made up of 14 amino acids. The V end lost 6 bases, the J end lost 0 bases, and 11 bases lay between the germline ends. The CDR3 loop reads CASRSPGMNTEAFF. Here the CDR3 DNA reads TGTGCCAGCAGGAGCCCAGGGATGAACACTGAAGCTTTCTTT.

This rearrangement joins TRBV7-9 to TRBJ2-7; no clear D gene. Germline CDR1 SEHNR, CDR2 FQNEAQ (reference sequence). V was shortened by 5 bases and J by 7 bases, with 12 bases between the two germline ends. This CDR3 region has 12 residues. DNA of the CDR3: TGTGCCAGCAGCCTTGTCGTAAGTGAGCAGTACTTC. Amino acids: CASSLVVSEQYF.

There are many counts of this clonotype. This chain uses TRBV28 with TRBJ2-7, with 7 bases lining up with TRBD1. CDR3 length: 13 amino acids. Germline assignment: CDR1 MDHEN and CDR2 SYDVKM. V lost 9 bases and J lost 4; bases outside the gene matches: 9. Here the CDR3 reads CASTGVEHYEQYF. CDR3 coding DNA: TGTGCCAGTACAGGGGTAGAACATTACGAGCAGTACTTC.

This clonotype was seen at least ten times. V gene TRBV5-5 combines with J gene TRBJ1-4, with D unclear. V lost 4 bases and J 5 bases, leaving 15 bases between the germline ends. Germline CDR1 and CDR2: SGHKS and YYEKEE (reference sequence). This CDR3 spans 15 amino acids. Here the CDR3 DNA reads TGTGCCAGCAGCCGCCCGGGCTCCGGGAATGAAAAACTGTTTTTT. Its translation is CASSRPGSGNEKLFF. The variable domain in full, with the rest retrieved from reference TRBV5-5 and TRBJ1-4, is DAGVTQSPTHLIKTRGQQVTLRCSPISGHKSVSWYQQVLGQGPQFIFQYYEKEERGRGNFPDRFSARQFPNYSSELNVNALLLGDSALYLCASSRPGSGNEKLFFGSGTQLSVL.

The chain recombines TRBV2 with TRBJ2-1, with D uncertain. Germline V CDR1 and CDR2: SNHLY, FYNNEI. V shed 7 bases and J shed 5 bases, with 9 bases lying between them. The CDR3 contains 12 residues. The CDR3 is CASNLGDNEQFF. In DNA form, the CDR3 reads TGTGCCAGCAACCTAGGAGACAATGAGCAGTTCTTC.

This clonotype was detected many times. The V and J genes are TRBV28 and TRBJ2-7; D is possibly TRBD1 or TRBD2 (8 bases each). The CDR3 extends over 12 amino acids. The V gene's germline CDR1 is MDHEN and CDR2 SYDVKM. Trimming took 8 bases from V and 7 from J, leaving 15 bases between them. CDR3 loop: CASGRGDREQYF. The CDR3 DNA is TGTGCCAGCGGGCGGGGGGACAGGGAGCAGTACTTC.

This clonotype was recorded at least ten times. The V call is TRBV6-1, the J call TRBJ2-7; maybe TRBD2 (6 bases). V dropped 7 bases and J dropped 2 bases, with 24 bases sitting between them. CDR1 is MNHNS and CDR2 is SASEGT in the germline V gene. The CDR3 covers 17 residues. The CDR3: CASTKGMGLASAYEQYF. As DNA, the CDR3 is TGTGCCAGCACGAAGGGGATGGGGCTAGCGTCAGCCTACGAGCAGTACTTC.

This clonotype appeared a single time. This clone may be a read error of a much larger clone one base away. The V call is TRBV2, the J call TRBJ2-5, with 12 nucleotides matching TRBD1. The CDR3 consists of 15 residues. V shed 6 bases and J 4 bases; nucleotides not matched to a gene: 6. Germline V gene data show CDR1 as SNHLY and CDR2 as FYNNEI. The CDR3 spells CASSTGQGARETQYF. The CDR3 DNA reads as TGTGCCAGCAGCACGGGACAGGGGGCCCGAGAGACCCAGTACTTC.

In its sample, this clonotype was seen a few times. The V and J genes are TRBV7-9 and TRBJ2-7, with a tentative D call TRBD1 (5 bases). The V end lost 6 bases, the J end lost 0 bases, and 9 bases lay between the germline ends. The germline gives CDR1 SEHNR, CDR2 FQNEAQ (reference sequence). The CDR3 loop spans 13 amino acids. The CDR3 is CASRGPGSYEQYF. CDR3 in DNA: TGTGCCAGCAGGGGGCCGGGCTCCTACGAGCAGTACTTC.

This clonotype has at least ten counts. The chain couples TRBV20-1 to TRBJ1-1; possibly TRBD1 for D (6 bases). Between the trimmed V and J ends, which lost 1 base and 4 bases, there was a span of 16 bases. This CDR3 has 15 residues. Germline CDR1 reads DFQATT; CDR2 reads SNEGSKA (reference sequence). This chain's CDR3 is CSARVPQGGFTEAFF. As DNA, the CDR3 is TGCAGTGCTAGAGTCCCACAAGGGGGGTTCACTGAAGCTTTCTTT.

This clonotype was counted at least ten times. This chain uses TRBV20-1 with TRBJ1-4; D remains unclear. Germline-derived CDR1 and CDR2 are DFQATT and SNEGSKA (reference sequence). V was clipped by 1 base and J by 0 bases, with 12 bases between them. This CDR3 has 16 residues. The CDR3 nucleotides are TGCAGTGCTAGAGGAGGAGGCAGAGCAACTAATGAAAAACTGTTTTTT. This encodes CSARGGGRATNEKLFF.

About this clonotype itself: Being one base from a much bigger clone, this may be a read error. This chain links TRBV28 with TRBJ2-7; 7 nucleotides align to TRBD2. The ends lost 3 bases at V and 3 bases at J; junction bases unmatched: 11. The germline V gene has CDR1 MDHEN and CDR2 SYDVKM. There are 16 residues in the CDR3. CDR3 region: CASSFQSGWGGYEQYF. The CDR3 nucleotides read TGTGCCAGCAGTTTCCAAAGCGGGTGGGGGGGCTACGAGCAGTACTTC. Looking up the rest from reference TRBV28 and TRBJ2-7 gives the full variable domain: DVKVTQSSRYLVKRTGEKVFLECVQDMDHENMFWYRQDPGLGLRLIYFSYDVKMKEKGDIPEGYSVSREKKERFSLILESASTNQTSMYLCASSFQSGWGGYEQYFGPGTRLTVT.

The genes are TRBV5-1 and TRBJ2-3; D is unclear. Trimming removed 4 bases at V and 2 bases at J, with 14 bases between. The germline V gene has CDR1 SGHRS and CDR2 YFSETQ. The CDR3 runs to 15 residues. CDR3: CASSPVTSLTDTQYF. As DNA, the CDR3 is TGCGCCAGCAGCCCCGTGACAAGTCTCACAGATACGCAGTATTTT.

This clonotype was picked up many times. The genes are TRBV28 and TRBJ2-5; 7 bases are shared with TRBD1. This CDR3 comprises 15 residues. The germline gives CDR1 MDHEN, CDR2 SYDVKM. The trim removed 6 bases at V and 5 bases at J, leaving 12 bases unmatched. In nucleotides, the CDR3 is TGTGCCAGCAGGGGGATAGAAGGGGGCGGTGAGACCCAGTACTTC. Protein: CASRGIEGGGETQYF.

This CDR3 reads CASSQWGRNGELFF. The DNA for the CDR3 is TGTGCCAGCAGCCAGTGGGGGAGAAACGGGGAGCTGTTTTTT. The J gene is TRBJ2-2, the V gene TRBV3-1, with D perhaps assigned TRBD1 or TRBD2 (5 bases each). The V gene lost 3 bases and the J gene lost 7 bases, with 12 bases spanning the gap. Germline CDR1 and CDR2: LGHDT and YNNKEL (reference sequence). This CDR3 contains 14 residues.

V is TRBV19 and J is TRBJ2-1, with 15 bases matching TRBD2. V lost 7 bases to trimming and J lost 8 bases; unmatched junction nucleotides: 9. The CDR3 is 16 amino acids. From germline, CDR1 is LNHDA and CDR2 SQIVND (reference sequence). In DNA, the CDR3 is TGTGCCAGTACCCCGGGGGGACTAGCGGGAGGTTATGAGCAGTTCTTC. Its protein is CASTPGGLAGGYEQFF.

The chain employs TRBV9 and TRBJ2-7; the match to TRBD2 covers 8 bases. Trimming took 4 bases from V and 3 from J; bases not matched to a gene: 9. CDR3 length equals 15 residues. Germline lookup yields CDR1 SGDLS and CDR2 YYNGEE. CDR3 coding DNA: TGTGCCAGCAGCCCCCAAGCGGGAGCCTACTACGAGCAGTACTTC. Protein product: CASSPQAGAYYEQYF.

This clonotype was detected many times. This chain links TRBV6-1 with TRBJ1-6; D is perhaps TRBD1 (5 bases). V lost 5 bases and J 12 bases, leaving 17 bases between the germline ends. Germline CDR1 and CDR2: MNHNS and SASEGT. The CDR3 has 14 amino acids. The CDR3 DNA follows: TGTGCCAGCAGTACCCAGGGTTTCGAGCAACCCCTCCACTTT. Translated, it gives CASSTQGFEQPLHF.

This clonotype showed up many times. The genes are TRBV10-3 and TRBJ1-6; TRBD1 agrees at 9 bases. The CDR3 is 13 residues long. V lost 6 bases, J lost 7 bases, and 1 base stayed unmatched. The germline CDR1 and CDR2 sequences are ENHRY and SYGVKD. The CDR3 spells CAIRGTGNSPLHF. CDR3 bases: TGTGCCATCAGGGGGACAGGGAATTCACCCCTCCACTTT.

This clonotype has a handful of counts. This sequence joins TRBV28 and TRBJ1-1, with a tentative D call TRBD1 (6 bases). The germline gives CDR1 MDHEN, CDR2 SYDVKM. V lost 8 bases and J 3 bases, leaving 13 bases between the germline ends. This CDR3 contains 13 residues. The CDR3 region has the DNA TGTGCCAGCGGAGAGGGGGGGGACACTGAAGCTTTCTTT. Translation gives CASGEGGDTEAFF.